This T cell receptor beta chain was observed in a study of T cells in Graves' hyperthyroidism and ophthalmopathy. Amplified regions were TCR beta CDR3 sequences from RNA transcripts. The primer set for the first-round RT-PCR of the TCR CDR3 was HTBI. Each CDR3 protein gets one entry after TCRdb re-called the multiplex PCR reads with MiXCR. The sample has around 300,000 distinct CDR3 sequences; about 15% are singletons. Study outcomes and limitations: It was a median around 6 months before onset that the model predicted ophthalmopathy.

This clonotype has ten or more counts. Its antigen is not identified. The CDR3 length is 14 residues. Germline assignment: CDR1 SGHRS and CDR2 YFSETQ. V lost 1 base and J lost 5, with 13 bases in between. Any symptoms of ophthalmopathy came after the first hyperthyroidism diagnosis, from which the blood sample dates. About 10 ml of fresh peripheral blood supplied the PBMCs. V gene TRBV5-1 combines with J gene TRBJ2-7, with D possibly matching TRBD1 (6 bases). The source of this sequence is a woman aged 45-65 years with Graves' hyperthyroidism that later progressed to Graves' ophthalmopathy. The sample comprised blood. The CDR3 region has the DNA TGCGCCAGCAGCTTGTCCCAGGGGCCCCACGAGCAGTACTTC. Translating it yields CASSLSQGPHEQYF.